Listed below are T cell receptor beta chains from one sample, sequenced in a study of OX40 agonist ivuxolimab in advanced cancers. Using immunoSEQ multiplex PCR, the repertoire was profiled, and TCRdb retains in-frame clones only, with some absent. Among 35,000 to 50,000 clones listed, 86% were seen once. The material sequenced was CD4+ or CD8+ T cells sorted from blood, taken in a trial of the OX40 agonist ivuxolimab. These receptors all stem from an adult with an advanced solid tumor such as melanoma, head and neck, liver or kidney cancer. The CDR3 runs from the conserved cysteine through the conserved F or W. A D gene is named only where the DNA matches it firmly. Some rows have no size entry. The others give once, few or many, or a class for an expanded clone.

d_call	v_call	clone_size	j_call	cdr3_nt	cdr3_aa
-	TRBV27	-	TRBJ2-7	TGTGCCAGCTCACTGGGGGGGCTCTACGAGCAGTACTTC	CASSLGGLYEQYF
-	TRBV6-5	-	TRBJ2-2	TGTGCCAGCAGTTCCTCGGGGGCCGGGGAGCTGTTTTTT	CASSSSGAGELFF
-	TRBV9	-	TRBJ2-1	TGTGCCAGCAGCGTAGATCCCAGCTCCTACAATGAGCAGTTCTTC	CASSVDPSSYNEQFF
-	TRBV18	-	TRBJ1-3	TGTGCCAGCTCAATACCGAAGGGTGAGGCGGTACGGGACACCATATATTTT	CASSIPKGEAVRDTIYF
-	TRBV5-1	-	TRBJ1-3	TGCGCCAGCAGCTCTGATACTGGAAACACCATATATTTT	CASSSDTGNTIYF
-	TRBV5-1	-	TRBJ1-4	TGCGCCAGCAGCGATGGTAGTTGGGCAACTAATGAAAAACTGTTTTTT	CASSDGSWATNEKLFF
-	TRBV6-5	once	TRBJ1-5	TGTGCCAGCAGTTACCCAGGGTTCAATCAGCCCCAGCATTTT	CASSYPGFNQPQHF
-	TRBV10-3	-	TRBJ2-1	TGTGCCATCAGTGATCCCCAGGCCAACCACAATGAGCAGTTCTTC	CAISDPQANHNEQFF
-	TRBV6-5	-	TRBJ1-1	TGTGCCAGCACAGGCGGGGGGGAGGACACTGAAGCTTTCTTT	CASTGGGEDTEAFF
TRBD1	TRBV27	-	TRBJ1-1	TGTGCCAGCAGTTTAGGGACAGGGTATGACACTGAAGCTTTCTTT	CASSLGTGYDTEAFF
TRBD2	TRBV9	-	TRBJ2-7	TGTGCCAGCAGCGCAGAGGGGACTAGTACGGGTGAGCAGTACTTC	CASSAEGTSTGEQYF
-	TRBV7-2	-	TRBJ2-7	TGTGCCAGCAGCTTAGTTTGGGGGACCTCCTACGAGCAGTACTTC	CASSLVWGTSYEQYF
TRBD1	TRBV14	once	TRBJ2-2	TGTGCCAGCAGCCAGTTACAGGGGGCCAACGGGGAGCTGTTTTTT	CASSQLQGANGELFF
-	TRBV6-6	-	TRBJ2-3	TGTGCCAGCCAGGGGGGGGTTAGCACAGATACGCAGTATTTT	CASQGGVSTDTQYF
-	TRBV4-1	-	TRBJ2-7	TGCGCCAGCAGCCAAGGACCGGGGGTCTACGAGCAGTACTTC	CASSQGPGVYEQYF
-	TRBV28	-	TRBJ1-1	TGTGCCAGCAGTTTGATCGGTCGAGCTGAAGCTTTCTTT	CASSLIGRAEAFF
-	TRBV19	once	TRBJ2-3	TGTGCCAGTAGTATATGGTCAGGGGAAGCAGATACGCAGTATTTT	CASSIWSGEADTQYF